This T cell receptor beta chain appears in the sequencing data of a study of T cells after yellow fever vaccination. TCRdb analysed the 5' RACE reads with MiXCR anew, one entry per CDR3 protein. The sample includes some 340,000 distinct CDR3 sequences, roughly 4.3% of them seen just once. V lost 6 bases and J 0 bases, leaving 12 bases between the germline ends. The CDR3 loop spans 15 amino acids. Germline V gives CDR1 MGHRA, CDR2 YSYEKL. This specimen was PBMCs, taken 5 days after the yellow fever booster vaccination. The TCR originated in a man aged 18 to 30 who received the YFV17D yellow fever vaccine. The chain couples TRBV4-1 to TRBJ1-5; D remains ambiguous. The CDR3 DNA is TGCGCCAGCAGTCAACGATGGGTTAGCAATCAGCCCCAGCATTTT. Its translation: CASSQRWVSNQPQHF.